The 3 T cell receptor beta chains below were found in one sample sequenced in a study of neoadjuvant anti-PD-1 for oral cavity cancer. Sequencing used immunoSEQ multiplex PCR; TCRdb keeps in-frame clones, though not all of them. The sample lists around 13,000 clones, 65% to 80% seen once, with 2% to 2.5% in the top ten. The time point here: after neoadjuvant nivolumab, at surgical resection. The sequencing here drew on PBMCs, taken after nivolumab (anti-PD-1) treatment. The origin of the receptors is a person aged 40 to 85 with oral cavity squamous cell carcinoma.

The chain combines TRBV11-2 with TRBJ2-4, with 8 nucleotides matching TRBD1. This CDR3 region has 16 residues. Per germline, CDR1 SGHAT and CDR2 FQNNGV. V was pared by 6 bases and J by 0 bases, with 7 bases of the junction left unmatched. The CDR3 sequence is CASRTDRGIAKNIQYF. Written as DNA, the CDR3 is TGTGCCAGCAGAACTGACAGGGGAATAGCCAAAAACATTCAGTACTTC.

The rearrangement uses TRBV9 and TRBJ2-3; D tentatively reads TRBD1 or TRBD2 (6 bases each). The ends were cut back, 4 bases at V and 0 bases at J, with 21 bases in the middle. The CDR3 runs 18 residues. Per the germline V gene, CDR1 is SGDLS and CDR2 is YYNGEE. CDR3 coding DNA: TGTGCCAGCAGCCTAAGGGGGGTGGGTCGAGCTAGCACAGATACGCAGTATTTT. Translating gives CASSLRGVGRASTDTQYF.

The genes are TRBV7-9 and TRBJ2-7, with a weak D call TRBD2 (5 bases). Germline CDR1 and CDR2: SEHNR and FQNEAQ (reference sequence). The ends were cut back, 6 bases at V and 0 bases at J, with 9 bases in the middle. The CDR3 contains 13 residues. The CDR3, as DNA: TGTGCCAGCAGGCCGGGGAGCTCCTACGAGCAGTACTTC. Protein: CASRPGSSYEQYF.